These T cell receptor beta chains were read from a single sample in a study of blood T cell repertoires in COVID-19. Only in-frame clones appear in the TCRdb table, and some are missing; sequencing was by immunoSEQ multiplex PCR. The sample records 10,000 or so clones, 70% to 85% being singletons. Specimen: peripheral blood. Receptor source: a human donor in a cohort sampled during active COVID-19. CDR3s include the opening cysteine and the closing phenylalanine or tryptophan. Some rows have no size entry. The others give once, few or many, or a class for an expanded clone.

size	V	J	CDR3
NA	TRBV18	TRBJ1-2	CASSRQELGYTF
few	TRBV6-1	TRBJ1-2	CASSEIVGYTF
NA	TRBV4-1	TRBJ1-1	CASSQGRTAGPNTEAFF
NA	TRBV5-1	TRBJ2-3	CASSWGQGGDTQYF
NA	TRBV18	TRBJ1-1	CASSPSGGNTEAFF
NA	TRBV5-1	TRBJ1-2	CASSFSRGEDGYTF
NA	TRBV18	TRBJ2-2	CASSPRTGLNGELFF
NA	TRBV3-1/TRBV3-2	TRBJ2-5	CASSQGGTGRGAETQYF
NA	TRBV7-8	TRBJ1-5	CASSIQGAISQPQHF
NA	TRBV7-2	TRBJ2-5	CASSPSGAETQYF
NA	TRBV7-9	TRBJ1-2	CASSLEYGYTF
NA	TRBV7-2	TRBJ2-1	CASSQGAGGRNEQFF
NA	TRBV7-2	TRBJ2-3	CASSLARGGAGADTQYF
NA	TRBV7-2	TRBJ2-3	CASSEGLADTQYF
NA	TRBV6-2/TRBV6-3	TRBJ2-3	CASSARQGLGTDTQYF
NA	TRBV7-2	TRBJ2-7	CASSLGGPYKIAYEQYF
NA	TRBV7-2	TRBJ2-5	CASSLYIPGGALFETQYF
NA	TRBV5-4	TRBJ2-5	CASSLDAGGETQYF
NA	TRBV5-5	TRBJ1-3	CASSLLPSSGNTIYF
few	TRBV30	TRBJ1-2	CAWSVRAGFGYTF
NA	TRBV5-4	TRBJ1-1	CASSPGGSLNTEAFF
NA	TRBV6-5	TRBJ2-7	CASSYSSDTYEQYF
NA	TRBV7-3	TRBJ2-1	CASSASNRGYNEQFF
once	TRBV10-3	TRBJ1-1	CAISEPGNTEAFF
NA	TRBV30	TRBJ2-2	CACSLTGKSTGELFF
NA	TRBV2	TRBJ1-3	CASSEGGQGGNTIYF
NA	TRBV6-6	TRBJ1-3	CASSYSGGLSGNTIYF